These 11 T cell receptor beta chains were sequenced from one sample in a study of T cells in Graves' hyperthyroidism and ophthalmopathy. Amplification of TCR beta CDR3 regions used RNA as the template. An initial round of RT-PCR targeting the TCR CDR3 relied on the HTBI primer set. TCRdb processed the multiplex PCR reads anew with MiXCR; each CDR3 protein has one entry. The sample shows about 380,000 distinct CDR3 sequences, 15% to 20% of them seen only once. Sequenced input: blood. These receptors all come from a man between 18 and 29 years old with Graves' ophthalmopathy.

Only a few counts were recorded for this clonotype. This chain connects TRBV18 to TRBJ1-1; D might be TRBD1 (6 bases). The CDR3 runs to 12 residues. Trimming shortened V by 0 bases and J by 11 bases, and 10 bases separated the two germline ends. CDR1 and CDR2 from the germline V gene are KGHSH and LQKENI. CDR3: CASSPPGRGAFF. Written as DNA, the CDR3 is TGTGCCAGCTCACCACCGGGCAGGGGTGCTTTCTTT.

This chain uses TRBV13 with TRBJ1-4; no firm D call. V was shortened by 4 bases and J by 11 bases, with 11 bases between the two germline ends. The germline V gene encodes CDR1 PRHDT and CDR2 FYEKMQ (reference sequence). This CDR3 has 12 amino acids. Written as DNA, the CDR3 is TGTGCCAGCAGCTCAGAAGACGGCAAACTGTTTTTT. Amino acids: CASSSEDGKLFF.

This clonotype was counted ten times or more. V gene TRBV7-9 combines with J gene TRBJ2-7, with TRBD1 as a possible D gene (6 bases). Trimming cost V 1 base and J 2 bases, with 12 bases left between them. The germline gives CDR1 SEHNR, CDR2 FQNEAQ (reference sequence). This CDR3 is 15 amino acids long. In DNA, the CDR3 is TGTGCCAGCAGCTTAGATTCAGGGGTCGCCTACGAGCAGTACTTC. It encodes CASSLDSGVAYEQYF.

This clonotype was found a few times. The chain joins TRBV19 to TRBJ2-5; TRBD1 is a possible D gene (6 bases). CDR1 is LNHDA, CDR2 SQIVND, per germline (reference sequence). This CDR3 comprises 16 residues. The ends were cut back, 4 bases at V and 1 base at J, with 16 bases in the middle. In DNA, the CDR3 is TGTGCCAGTAGTACCGCTCCGGGACACGGCCAAGAGACCCAGTACTTC. It yields the protein CASSTAPGHGQETQYF.

This clonotype was observed many times. The genes are TRBV20-1 and TRBJ2-1, with TRBD1 as a possible D gene (5 bases). Per the germline V gene, CDR1 is DFQATT and CDR2 is SNEGSKA (reference sequence). Deletions cut 3 bases from V and 8 bases from J, with 14 bases between. The CDR3 runs to 13 residues. For the CDR3, the DNA is TGCAGTGCTAGTTCAGGGATGGGCCATGAGCAGTTCTTC. Protein product: CSASSGMGHEQFF.

This clonotype appeared many times. This chain uses TRBV18 with TRBJ2-7; D may match TRBD1 or TRBD2 (5 bases each). Trimming removed 5 bases from V and 7 bases from J, with 12 bases in between. Germline loops: CDR1 KGHSH, CDR2 LQKENI. The length of the CDR3 is 12 residues. CDR3 sequence reads: CASSGTSREQYF. The CDR3 DNA follows: TGTGCCAGCTCAGGGACCTCGAGAGAGCAGTACTTC.

This clonotype showed up many times. V and J are TRBV28 and TRBJ1-2, with TRBD1 identical over 8 bases. The CDR3 sequence is 13 residues long. Germline CDR1 MDHEN, CDR2 SYDVKM. The ends lost 7 bases at V and 5 bases at J; junction bases unmatched: 6. The CDR3 protein is CASTGQGIYGYTF. The CDR3 DNA reads TGTGCCAGCACCGGACAGGGTATTTATGGCTACACCTTC.

This rearrangement joins TRBV29-1 to TRBJ1-5; D not resolved. Per germline, CDR1 SQVTM and CDR2 ANQGSEA. V was shortened by 6 bases and J by 0 bases, with 9 bases between the two germline ends. This CDR3 has 13 amino acids. The CDR3 sequence is CSVQHDSNQPQHF. As DNA, the CDR3 is TGCAGCGTCCAACATGATAGCAATCAGCCCCAGCATTTT.

This clonotype was picked up many times. The rearrangement joins TRBV2 to TRBJ2-5, with D hard to call. Germline V gene lookup returns CDR1 SNHLY and CDR2 FYNNEI. The CDR3 length is 16 residues. V was pared by 1 base and J by 5 bases, with 17 bases between. In nucleotides, the CDR3 is TGTGCCAGCAGTGAAGTCTGGGCATCTTCAAAGGAGACCCAGTACTTC. This encodes CASSEVWASSKETQYF.

This clonotype was seen repeatedly, ten times or more. The chain couples TRBV6-1 to TRBJ2-5; TRBD1 matches at 7 bases. This CDR3 is built from 13 residues. J gave up 4 bases and V 8 bases, and 7 bases lay outside the gene matches. Germline-derived CDR1 and CDR2 are MNHNS and SASEGT. Written as DNA, the CDR3 is TGTGCCAGCGCCAAAGACAGGGCAGAGACCCAGTACTTC. Translated: CASAKDRAETQYF.

The table lists this clonotype with a few counts. J is TRBJ2-7 and V is TRBV6-5; 11 bases map to TRBD1. Germline trimming cut 0 bases from V and 9 bases from J; bases unmatched to any gene: 10. Germline V CDR1 and CDR2: MNHEY, SVGAGI. The CDR3 length is 16 residues. CDR3 sequence: CASSYSPGTGGSGQYF. DNA of the CDR3: TGTGCCAGCAGTTACTCGCCCGGGACAGGGGGGTCGGGGCAGTACTTC.